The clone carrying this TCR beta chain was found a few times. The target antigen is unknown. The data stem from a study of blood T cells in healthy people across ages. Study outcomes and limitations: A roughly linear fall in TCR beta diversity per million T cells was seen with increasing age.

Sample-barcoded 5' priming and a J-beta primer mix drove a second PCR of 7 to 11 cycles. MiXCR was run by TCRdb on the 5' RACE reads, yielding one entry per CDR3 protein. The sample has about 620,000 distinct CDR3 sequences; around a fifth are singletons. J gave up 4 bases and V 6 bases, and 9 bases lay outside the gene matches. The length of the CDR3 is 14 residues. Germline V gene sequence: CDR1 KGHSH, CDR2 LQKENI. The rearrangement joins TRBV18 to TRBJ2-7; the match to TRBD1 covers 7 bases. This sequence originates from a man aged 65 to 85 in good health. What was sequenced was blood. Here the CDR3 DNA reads TGTGCCAGCTCCGGGACAGAAATTTTTTACGAGCAGTACTTC. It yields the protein CASSGTEIFYEQYF.